This T cell receptor beta chain stems from a study of human T cells and chemical hapten exposure. The sample holds many counts of this clonotype. Researchers extracted total RNA from unfractionated whole blood. One entry per CDR3 protein, called by TCRdb with MiXCR from the 5' RACE reads. This sample has 130,000 or so distinct CDR3 sequences; roughly 4% occur once, and the top ten carry over 1.2%. The clonotype originates from a female donor in good health.

The CDR3 loop reads CASRLTEYNEQFF. The CDR3 nucleotides read TGTGCCAGCAGATTGACGGAATACAATGAGCAGTTCTTC. V is TRBV6-6 and J is TRBJ2-1; no firm D call. CDR3 length: 13 amino acids. Germline assignment: CDR1 MNHNY and CDR2 SVGAGI (reference sequence). V was shortened by 6 bases and J by 4 bases, with 10 bases between the two germline ends.